The sequence of this TCR beta chain was determined in a study of blood T cells in healthy people across ages. Study-wide results and limits: Relative to aged donors, long-lived donors carried more naive CD4+ cells and displayed higher diversity.

A second PCR, run for roughly 7 to 12 cycles, used a sample-barcoded 5' primer plus a J-beta primer mix. Each cDNA molecule, via a template-switch adaptor with 12 random nucleotides, was tagged. One entry per CDR3 protein, called by TCRdb with MiXCR from the 5' RACE reads. The sample gives over 600,000 distinct CDR3 sequences, 40% to 45% of which show up once; around 30% is in the top ten. Per the germline V gene, CDR1 is SGHTA and CDR2 is FQGNSA. The CDR3 length is 15 residues. V was clipped by 4 bases and J by 4 bases; unmatched bases: 7. This clonotype was counted between two and nine times. Its antigen is undetermined.

Sequenced material: blood. The V gene is TRBV7-2, the J gene TRBJ2-3; 8 bases align to TRBD1. This TCR was sampled from a man older than 75 in good health. Here the CDR3 reads CASSSGGVGADTQYF. The CDR3 coding sequence is TGTGCCAGCAGCTCAGGGGGCGTAGGTGCAGATACGCAGTATTTT. Full variable domain (rest looked up from reference TRBV7-2 and TRBJ2-3): GAGVSQSPSNKVTEKGKDVELRCDPISGHTALYWYRQSLGQGLEFLIYFQGNSAPDKSGLPSDRFSAERTGGSVSTLTIQRTQQEDSAVYLCASSSGGVGADTQYFGPGTRLTVL.